A single sample gave rise to the 20 T cell receptor beta chains below, sequenced in a study of regulatory T cells in long-lasting Graves disease. iRepertoire HTBI primers and Arm-PCR of CDR3 regions built TCR beta libraries. MiXCR was run by TCRdb on the multiplex PCR reads, yielding one entry per CDR3 protein. Of 350,000 to 450,000 distinct CDR3 sequences in the sample, less than 25% were seen once. Time point defined: persistent/refractory GD, antithyroid drugs over 5 years with positive TRAb. Making the TCR library involved RNA that had been extracted from PBMCs. The specimen comprised peripheral blood mononuclear cells (PBMCs), sampled when the disease was refractory, from a patient treated with antithyroid drugs. These receptors originate from a female donor with Graves disease.

The rearrangement links TRBV28 to TRBJ2-5; D gene ambiguous. The CDR3 totals 13 residues. CDR1 and CDR2 from the germline V gene are MDHEN and SYDVKM. Trimming left V 3 bases short and J 4 bases short, with 9 bases between. In nucleotides, the CDR3 is TGTGCCAGCAGTTTGCAAGATGCAGAGACCCAGTACTTC. Residues: CASSLQDAETQYF.

Only a few counts were recorded for this clonotype. This chain joins TRBV5-6 and TRBJ1-2; 7 bases fit TRBD1. The CDR3 runs 16 residues. V lost 4 bases, J lost 1 base, and 10 bases stayed unmatched. The germline V gene encodes CDR1 SGHDT and CDR2 YYEEEE. CDR3 sequence (DNA): TGTGCCAGCAGCCCCCGGGGACAGTTCCTTAACTATGGCTACACCTTC. It specifies CASSPRGQFLNYGYTF. The full variable domain, with the rest looked up from reference TRBV5-6 and TRBJ1-2, is DAGVTQSPTHLIKTRGQQVTLRCSPKSGHDTVSWYQQALGQGPQFIFQYYEEEERQRGNFPDRFSGHQFPNYSSELNVNALLLGDSALYLCASSPRGQFLNYGYTFGSGTRLTVV.

The V and J genes are TRBV10-1 and TRBJ1-1, with a possible D match to TRBD1 (5 bases). Germline V gene sequence: CDR1 WNHNN, CDR2 SYGVQD (reference sequence). The ends were cut back, 9 bases at V and 8 bases at J, with 16 bases in the middle. The CDR3 spans 12 residues. In nucleotides, the CDR3 is TGCGCCAGAAAACGGGGGTGGAGGGAAGCTTTCTTT. As protein: CARKRGWREAFF.

In the case of this clonotype: An end of the junction does not agree with germline; a read error may underlie this. The rearrangement links TRBV6-5 to TRBJ1-4, with D possibly matching TRBD1 (6 bases). Germline V gene lookup returns CDR1 MNHEY and CDR2 SVGAGI. The CDR3 runs 15 residues. The CDR3 DNA reads TGCGCCAGCAGTGAGATGACAGGCTCACTCGAAAAACTGTTTTTT. Translation: CASSEMTGSLEKLFF.

Many counts were recorded for this clonotype. The chain uses TRBV20-1 and TRBJ1-5; D might be TRBD1 (6 bases). Germline V lookup: CDR1 DFQATT, CDR2 SNEGSKA (reference sequence). This CDR3 has 13 amino acids. The ends were cut back, 5 bases at V and 4 bases at J, with 12 bases in the middle. CDR3 amino acids: CSALRDINQPQHF. CDR3 DNA sequence: TGCAGTGCTCTCCGGGACATTAATCAGCCCCAGCATTTT.

This clonotype was picked up a small number of times. V is TRBV12-3 or TRBV12-4 and J is TRBJ2-1, with 9 bases aligning to TRBD2. V was pared by 0 bases and J by 9 bases, with 9 bases of the junction left unmatched. The CDR3 has 16 residues. CDR3 nucleotides: TGTGCCAGCAGTTTAGCGGCTAGCGGGAAGTTAAGTGAGCAGTTCTTC. Its translation is CASSLAASGKLSEQFF.

The gene calls are TRBV20-1 and TRBJ1-1; TRBD1 aligns across 10 bases. The CDR3 extends over 16 amino acids. Germline CDR1 is DFQATT and CDR2 is SNEGSKA (reference sequence). The V segment lost 0 bases and the J segment 6 bases; nucleotides outside the gene matches: 10. The CDR3 loop reads CSARDGTGAPDSEAFF. The CDR3 nucleotides are TGCAGTGCTAGAGATGGGACAGGGGCTCCGGACTCTGAAGCTTTCTTT.

This clonotype was found many times. J is TRBJ1-2 and V is TRBV28; D is unclear. The CDR3 sequence is 15 residues long. V lost 6 bases and J 1 base, leaving 15 bases between the germline ends. Germline assignment: CDR1 MDHEN and CDR2 SYDVKM. CDR3 sequence reads: CASSPSWESNYGYTF. The CDR3 DNA reads TGTGCCAGCAGCCCTTCGTGGGAGAGTAACTATGGCTACACCTTC.

The V gene is TRBV7-9, the J gene TRBJ1-4, with 7 bases aligning to TRBD1. The germline V gene has CDR1 SEHNR and CDR2 FQNEAQ (reference sequence). Trimming removed 6 bases from V and 0 bases from J; junction bases left unmatched: 4. This CDR3 region has 15 residues. CDR3 sequence (DNA): TGTGCCAGCAGGCAGGGGGTTTCAACTAATGAAAAACTGTTTTTT. This codes for CASRQGVSTNEKLFF.

In its sample, this clonotype was seen many times. V usage is TRBV7-6 and J usage is TRBJ2-2; D ambiguous. Germline CDR1 and CDR2: SGHVS and FNYEAQ. The CDR3 covers 12 residues. V was shortened by 0 bases and J by 9 bases, with 5 bases between the two germline ends. The CDR3 sequence: CASSLANRELFF. CDR3 sequence (DNA): TGTGCCAGCAGCTTAGCGAACCGGGAGCTGTTTTTT.

With regard to this clonotype: A much larger clone differs from this one at a single base, so this may be a read error. This rearrangement joins TRBV13 to TRBJ2-4, with TRBD2 identical over 12 bases. The CDR3 runs 17 residues. Germline CDR1 is PRHDT and CDR2 is FYEKMQ (reference sequence). The CDR3 loop is CASSRRTSGTVGNIQHF. The DNA of the CDR3 is TGTGCCAGCAGTCGCCGGACTAGCGGGACGGTCGGAAACATTCAGCACTTC.

This clonotype showed up just a few times. The V and J genes are TRBV19 and TRBJ1-1; no reliable D call. The CDR3 sequence is 14 residues long. Germline V gene lookup returns CDR1 LNHDA and CDR2 SQIVND (reference sequence). V was clipped by 9 bases and J by 0 bases, with 14 bases between them. The CDR3 here is CARRVGSMNTEAFF. CDR3 nucleotides: TGTGCCAGGCGGGTGGGAAGCATGAACACTGAAGCTTTCTTT.

This clonotype was counted between two and nine times. The chain links TRBV7-9 to TRBJ2-2; perhaps D is TRBD1 or TRBD2 (5 bases each). Per the germline V gene, CDR1 is SEHNR and CDR2 is FQNEAQ (reference sequence). This CDR3 comprises 15 residues. V was clipped by 4 bases and J by 4 bases, with 13 bases between them. The CDR3 DNA follows: TGTGCCAGCAGCTCGACGTGGGGGATCACCGGGGAGCTGTTTTTT. This encodes CASSSTWGITGELFF.

This clonotype was observed a handful of times. The chain couples TRBV4-3 to TRBJ1-2; D ambiguous. Trimming stripped 0 bases from V and 6 bases from J, with 11 bases between. The CDR3 has 14 residues. CDR1 and CDR2 (germline): LGHNA, YSLEER. The CDR3 region is CASSQDIAEDGYTF. The CDR3 DNA follows: TGCGCCAGCAGCCAAGATATCGCAGAAGATGGCTACACCTTC.

In its sample, this clonotype was seen a few times. A much larger clone differs by one base, so this may be a read error. The chain has TRBV28 and TRBJ2-6; D is undetermined. Germline lookup yields CDR1 MDHEN and CDR2 SYDVKM. This CDR3 is built from 14 residues. V dropped 3 bases and J dropped 4 bases, with 7 bases sitting between them. The CDR3 DNA sequence: TGTGCCAGCAGTTTGCTTCCCGGGGCCAACGTCCTGACTTTC. Its protein is CASSLLPGANVLTF.

The chain employs TRBV18 and TRBJ2-7, with D possibly called TRBD1 or TRBD2 (5 bases each). CDR3 size: 11 residues. The V gene's germline CDR1 is KGHSH and CDR2 LQKENI. With 8 bases removed from V and 5 bases from J, the gap between germline ends came to 10 bases. CDR3 in amino acids: CASQMGHEQYF. CDR3 bases: TGTGCCAGCCAGATGGGACACGAGCAGTACTTC.

The gene calls are TRBV20-1 and TRBJ1-4; TRBD1 aligns across 11 bases. Trimming cost V 6 bases and J 7 bases; bases outside gene matches: 10. This CDR3 comprises 15 residues. Looked up from germline, CDR1 is DFQATT and CDR2 is SNEGSKA (reference sequence). Here the CDR3 DNA reads TGCAGTGCCGGCGGACAGGGGGCGGCGTCTGAAAAACTGTTTTTT. Protein product: CSAGGQGAASEKLFF.

The sample holds many counts of this clonotype. This chain links TRBV28 with TRBJ1-5; possibly TRBD1 for D (5 bases). This CDR3 has 18 amino acids. Germline V gene data show CDR1 as MDHEN and CDR2 as SYDVKM. Trimming took off 1 base at V and 5 bases at J, with 21 bases between the two ends. The CDR3 DNA sequence: TGTGCCAGCAGTTTATTCGGGGGGGATGTGGCCCTGGATCAGCCCCAGCATTTT. The encoded protein is CASSLFGGDVALDQPQHF.

The chain has TRBV28 and TRBJ2-7, with D perhaps matching TRBD1 or TRBD2 (6 bases each). This CDR3 region has 18 residues. Per germline, CDR1 MDHEN and CDR2 SYDVKM. Trimming shortened V by 4 bases and J by 2 bases, and 24 bases separated the two germline ends. The CDR3 DNA reads TGTGCCAGCAGTTCACTCCCGGTTCGGCACGGGGGCCCCTACGAGCAGTACTTC. This translates into CASSSLPVRHGGPYEQYF.

The rearrangement uses TRBV11-2 and TRBJ2-7; 14 nucleotides line up with TRBD2. Trimming took 2 bases from V and 2 from J; bases not matched to a gene: 8. The CDR3 consists of 18 residues. Looked up from germline, CDR1 is SGHAT and CDR2 is FQNNGV. CDR3: CASSLLSGTSGGTYEQYF. CDR3 bases: TGTGCCAGCAGCTTACTCTCAGGGACTAGCGGGGGAACCTACGAGCAGTACTTC.